Following are 8 T cell receptor beta chains from one sample sequenced in a study of T cell responses to AZD1222 COVID-19 vaccine. The method was immunoSEQ multiplex PCR; TCRdb's version includes in-frame clones alone and lacks a portion of them. The sample carries about 140,000 clones, 70% to 90% recorded once. The sequencing used peripheral blood, collected 28 days after the second AZD1222 dose. These receptor sequences come from an adult who received the AZD1222 COVID-19 vaccine.

The chain is built from TRBV30 and TRBJ1-4; D is undetermined. The CDR3 loop spans 15 amino acids. Germline CDR1 reads GTSNPN; CDR2 reads SVGIG (reference sequence). V was trimmed by 3 bases and J by 3 bases, leaving 14 bases between them. In nucleotides, the CDR3 is TGTGCCTGGAGAACCCCAACTTCGGCTAATGAAAAACTGTTTTTT. Its translation is CAWRTPTSANEKLFF.

The rearrangement uses TRBV19 and TRBJ2-2; 7 bases are a match to TRBD1. The CDR3 loop spans 14 amino acids. Germline V gene lookup returns CDR1 LNHDA and CDR2 SQIVND (reference sequence). J lost 2 bases, V lost 7 bases, and 4 bases had no gene match. CDR3 residues: CASKGTANTGELFF. CDR3 DNA: TGTGCCAGTAAAGGGACAGCCAACACCGGGGAGCTGTTTTTT.

This rearrangement joins TRBV27 to TRBJ1-1; no clear D. V lost 5 bases, J lost 4 bases, and 11 bases lay in between. Germline V gives CDR1 MNHEY, CDR2 SMNVEV (reference sequence). The CDR3 runs to 13 residues. The CDR3 reads CASSILEGTEAFF. The CDR3 DNA sequence: TGTGCCAGCAGTATTCTAGAGGGCACTGAAGCTTTCTTT.

This clone appeared once. The rearrangement links TRBV21-1 to TRBJ1-2. TRBV21-1 is a documented pseudogene. The CDR3 covers 17 residues. The CDR3 region has the DNA TGTGCCAGCAGCAAAGACTCTAAAGAGGGGACCCTCTATGGCTACACCTTC. It yields the protein CASSKDSKEGTLYGYTF.

The sample holds a few counts of this clone. The CDR3 nucleotides are TGCGCCAGCAGCCCCGCCGGCGGCTCCGCGAACACCGGGGAGCTGTTTTTT. Translation: CASSPAGGSANTGELFF. The gene calls are TRBV5-1 and TRBJ2-2, with D hard to call. The ends were cut back, 4 bases at V and 0 bases at J, with 16 bases in the middle. The CDR3 has 17 residues. Germline V gene data show CDR1 as SGHRS and CDR2 as YFSETQ.

The rearrangement joins TRBV2 to TRBJ2-1; 8 bases align to TRBD2. Trimming removed 6 bases from V and 6 bases from J; junction bases left unmatched: 10. In germline, CDR1 is SNHLY, CDR2 FYNNEI. The CDR3 covers 15 residues. The CDR3 spells CASRAIRGGLNEQFF. The CDR3 DNA is TGTGCCAGCAGGGCTATCCGGGGGGGGCTCAATGAGCAGTTCTTC.

CDR3 nucleotides: TGTGCCAGCAGAGGACAGCCGAACACTGAAGCTTTCTTT. Protein: CASRGQPNTEAFF. The gene calls are TRBV25-1 and TRBJ1-1; D possibly corresponds to TRBD1 (6 bases). V lost 6 bases, J lost 1 base, and 9 bases lay in between. The CDR3 covers 13 residues. Germline V CDR1 and CDR2: MGHDK, SYGVNS.

This clone was seen only a few times. The chain employs TRBV19 and TRBJ2-7; D remains unclear. Deletions cut 5 bases from V and 0 bases from J, with 14 bases between. This CDR3 comprises 15 residues. CDR1 is LNHDA and CDR2 is SQIVND in the germline V gene (reference sequence). The CDR3 is CASSETTVSSYEQYF. In DNA, the CDR3 is TGTGCCAGTAGTGAGACCACAGTAAGCTCCTACGAGCAGTACTTC.